The rows below give T cell receptor beta chains drawn from one sample of a study of T cell responses to AZD1222 COVID-19 vaccine. Sequenced by immunoSEQ multiplex PCR; TCRdb stores in-frame clones only, minus some. The sample yields just under 85,000 clones, about 90% seen once. The material was peripheral blood, obtained on day 0 of AZD1222 vaccination. The receptors come from an adult in good health. The CDR3 runs from the conserved cysteine through the conserved F or W.

v_call	j_call	cdr3_aa
TRBV5-4	TRBJ2-3	CASSLDSPGYTDTQYF
TRBV11-2	TRBJ1-1	CASSLVAVRGAFF
TRBV5-1	TRBJ1-1	CASSRDRANTEAFF
TRBV5-5	TRBJ1-6	CASSISGTPQGSPLHF
TRBV5-4	TRBJ1-2	CASSRDIGYGYTF
TRBV7-3	TRBJ1-5	CASSFKGGPSNQPQHF
TRBV9	TRBJ1-4	CASSVLGTRNEKLFF
TRBV28	TRBJ2-7	CASSLHYEQYF
TRBV6-1	TRBJ2-6	CASSEQRAGANVLTF
TRBV27	TRBJ2-7	CASRPFGTGDYEQYF
TRBV30	TRBJ2-7	CAWSFRRRAYEQYF
TRBV7-2	TRBJ2-1	CASSNLGAYNEQFF
TRBV6-4	TRBJ2-1	CASSLNEQFF
TRBV19	TRBJ1-1	CASNDRDRALTEAFF
TRBV9	TRBJ2-7	CASSVVVTGGEQYF
TRBV7-9	TRBJ1-4	CASSLQAGGEKLFF
TRBV10-2	TRBJ2-5	CASRSDRGGRETQYF
TRBV7-2	TRBJ1-5	CASSLFRTGLNQPQHF
TRBV7-2	TRBJ1-5	CASSLGGVGEPQHF
TRBV28	TRBJ1-6	CASSLHGTGSSPLHF
TRBV2	TRBJ2-3	CASTLGLAGGTDTQYF
TRBV10-3	TRBJ1-6	CAIRTGQGAPNSPLHF
TRBV28	TRBJ1-6	CASSLELQPSSPLHF
TRBV19	TRBJ2-2	CASGGNRNTGELFF
TRBV25-1	TRBJ2-2	CASSQNRETGELFF
TRBV4-1	TRBJ1-3	CASSQDHFQGASSGNTIYF
TRBV9	TRBJ2-1	CASSVEGTMNEQFF
TRBV20-1	TRBJ1-4	CSARPDEKLFF
TRBV5-1	TRBJ1-2	CASSQTTGGAWGYTF
TRBV6-5	TRBJ2-2	CASRPPGQATGELFF
TRBV7-3	TRBJ1-1	CASSPGGSGAFF
TRBV6-5	TRBJ1-2	CASTETGFGYTF
TRBV10-2	TRBJ1-1	CASGLGQGGTEAFF
TRBV6-2/TRBV6-3	TRBJ1-1	CASSPRRANTEAFF
TRBV6-5	TRBJ1-2	CASSYGGGANGYTF
TRBV4-3	TRBJ2-7	CASSGTGESYEQYF
TRBV5-1	TRBJ2-3	CASSASRTGFTDTQYF
TRBV18	TRBJ2-6	CASSPEGGGGANVLTF
TRBV11-2	TRBJ1-1	CASSLAGQGETEAFF
TRBV7-2	TRBJ1-3	CASSLAGWGNTIYF
TRBV9	TRBJ2-3	CASSPPPGYTQYF
TRBV6-6	TRBJ1-6	CASSRGQGPYNSPLHF
TRBV5-1	TRBJ2-2	CASSQSVSASGELFF
TRBV20-1	TRBJ1-1	CSAKISPEAFF
TRBV7-2	TRBJ1-1	CATQGDLSTEAFF
TRBV2	TRBJ1-3	CARDNYSGNTIYF
TRBV29-1	TRBJ1-4	CSAGRGGEKLFF
TRBV19	TRBJ1-5	CASSIDFSQHF
TRBV7-9	TRBJ2-1	CASRQTGFPSGRGDEQFF
TRBV9	TRBJ1-6	CASSRRPLVEFDSPLHF
TRBV6-5	TRBJ2-2	CASRPRQAGELFF
TRBV30	TRBJ1-2	CAWMRANYGYTF
TRBV10-3	TRBJ2-5	CAISGTGGIVQETQYF